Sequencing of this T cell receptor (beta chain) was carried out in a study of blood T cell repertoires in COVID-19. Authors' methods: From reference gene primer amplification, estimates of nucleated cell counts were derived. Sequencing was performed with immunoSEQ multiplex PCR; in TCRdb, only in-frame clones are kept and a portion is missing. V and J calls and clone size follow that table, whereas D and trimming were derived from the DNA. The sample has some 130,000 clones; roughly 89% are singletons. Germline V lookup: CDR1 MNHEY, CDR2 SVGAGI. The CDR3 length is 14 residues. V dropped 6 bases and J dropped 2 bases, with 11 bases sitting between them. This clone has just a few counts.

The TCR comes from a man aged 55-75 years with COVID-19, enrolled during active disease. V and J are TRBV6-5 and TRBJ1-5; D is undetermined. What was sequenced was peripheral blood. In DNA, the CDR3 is TGTGCCAGCAGAGGTATTGCGGGCAATCAGCCCCAGCATTTT. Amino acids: CASRGIAGNQPQHF.